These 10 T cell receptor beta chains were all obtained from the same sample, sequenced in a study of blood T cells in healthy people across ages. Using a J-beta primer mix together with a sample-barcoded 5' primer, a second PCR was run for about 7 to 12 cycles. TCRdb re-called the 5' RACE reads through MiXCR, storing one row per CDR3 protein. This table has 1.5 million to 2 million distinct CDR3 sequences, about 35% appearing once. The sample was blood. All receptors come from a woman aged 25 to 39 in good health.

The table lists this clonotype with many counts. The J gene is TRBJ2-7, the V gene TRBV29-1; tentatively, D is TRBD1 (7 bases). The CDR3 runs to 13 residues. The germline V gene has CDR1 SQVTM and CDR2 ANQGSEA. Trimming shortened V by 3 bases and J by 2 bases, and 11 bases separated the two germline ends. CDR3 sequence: CSVDRGDTYEQYF. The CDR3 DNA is TGCAGCGTTGACAGGGGGGACACCTACGAGCAGTACTTC.

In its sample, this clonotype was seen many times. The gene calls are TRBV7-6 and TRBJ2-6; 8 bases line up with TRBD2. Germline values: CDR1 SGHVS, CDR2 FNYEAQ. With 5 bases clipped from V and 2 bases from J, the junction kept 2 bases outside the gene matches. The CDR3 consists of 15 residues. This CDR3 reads CASSAAGAGANVLTF. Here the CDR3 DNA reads TGTGCCAGCAGCGCAGCGGGGGCTGGGGCCAACGTCCTGACTTTC.

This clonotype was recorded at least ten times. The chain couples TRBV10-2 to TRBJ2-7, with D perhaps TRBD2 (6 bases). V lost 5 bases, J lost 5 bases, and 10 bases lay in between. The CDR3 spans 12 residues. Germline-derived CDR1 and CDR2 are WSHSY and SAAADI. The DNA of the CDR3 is TGCGCCAGCAGTAGGGACTTCAACGAGCAGTACTTC. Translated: CASSRDFNEQYF.

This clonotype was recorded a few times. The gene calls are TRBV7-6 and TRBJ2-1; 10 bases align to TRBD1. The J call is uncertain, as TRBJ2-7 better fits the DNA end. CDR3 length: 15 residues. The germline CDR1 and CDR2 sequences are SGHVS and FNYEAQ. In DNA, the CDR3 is TGTGCCAGCAGCTTAGCCGGACAGGGGGGTTACGAGCAGTACTTC. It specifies CASSLAGQGGYEQYF.

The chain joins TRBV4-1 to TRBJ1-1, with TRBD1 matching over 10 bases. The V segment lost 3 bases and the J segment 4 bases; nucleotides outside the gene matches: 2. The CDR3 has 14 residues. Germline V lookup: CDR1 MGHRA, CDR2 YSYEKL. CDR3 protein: CASSQDRGITEAFF. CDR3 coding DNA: TGCGCCAGCAGCCAGGACAGGGGGATCACTGAAGCTTTCTTT.

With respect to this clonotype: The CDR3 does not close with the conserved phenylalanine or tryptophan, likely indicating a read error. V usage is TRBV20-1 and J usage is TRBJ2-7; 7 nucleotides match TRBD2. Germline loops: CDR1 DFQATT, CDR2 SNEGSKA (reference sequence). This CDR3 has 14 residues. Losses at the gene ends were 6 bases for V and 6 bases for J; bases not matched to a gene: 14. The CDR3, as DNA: TGCAGTGCGGTACGGGGGGAGCTTTATGGCGAGCAGTACTGC. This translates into CSAVRGELYGEQYC.

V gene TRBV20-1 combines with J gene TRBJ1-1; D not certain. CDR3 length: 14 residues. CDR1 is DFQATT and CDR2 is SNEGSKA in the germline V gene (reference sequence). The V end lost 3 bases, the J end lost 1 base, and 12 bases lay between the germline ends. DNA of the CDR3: TGCAGTGCTAGTACGCGTCGGAAGAACACTGAAGCTTTCTTT. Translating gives CSASTRRKNTEAFF.

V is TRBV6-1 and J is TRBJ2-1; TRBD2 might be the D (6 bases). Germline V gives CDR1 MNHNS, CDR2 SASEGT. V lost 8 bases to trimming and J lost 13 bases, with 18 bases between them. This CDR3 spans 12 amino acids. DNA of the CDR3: TGTGCCAGCGGTGGGGACTCAAAGACCCAGTTCTTC. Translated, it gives CASGGDSKTQFF.

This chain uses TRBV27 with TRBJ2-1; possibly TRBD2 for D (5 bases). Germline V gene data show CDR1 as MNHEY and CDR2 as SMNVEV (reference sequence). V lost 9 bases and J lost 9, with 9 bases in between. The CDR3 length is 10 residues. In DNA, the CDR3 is TGTGCCAGAGATGAGGGTGAGCAGTTCTTC. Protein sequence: CARDEGEQFF.

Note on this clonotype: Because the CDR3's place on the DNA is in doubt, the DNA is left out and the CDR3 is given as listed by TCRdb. The CDR3 region is CSVARGTGERYF. The V call is TRBV29-1, the J call TRBJ2-4; TRBD1, the table's D call, lacks a check against the DNA. Germline V gives CDR1 SQVTM, CDR2 ANQGSEA. The CDR3 spans 12 amino acids, including both terminal residues.